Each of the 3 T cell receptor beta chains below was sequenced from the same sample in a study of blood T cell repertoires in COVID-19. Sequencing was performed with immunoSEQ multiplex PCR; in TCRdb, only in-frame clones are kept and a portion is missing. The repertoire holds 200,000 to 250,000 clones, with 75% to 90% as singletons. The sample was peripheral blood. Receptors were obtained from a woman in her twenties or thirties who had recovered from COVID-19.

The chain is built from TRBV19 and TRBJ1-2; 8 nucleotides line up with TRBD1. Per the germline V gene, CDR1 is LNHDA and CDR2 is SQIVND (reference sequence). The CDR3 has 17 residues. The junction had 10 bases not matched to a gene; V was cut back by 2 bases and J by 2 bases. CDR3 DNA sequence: TGTGCCAGTAGTATAATGTTACAGGGGGAAACCAACTATGGCTACACCTTC. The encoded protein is CASSIMLQGETNYGYTF.

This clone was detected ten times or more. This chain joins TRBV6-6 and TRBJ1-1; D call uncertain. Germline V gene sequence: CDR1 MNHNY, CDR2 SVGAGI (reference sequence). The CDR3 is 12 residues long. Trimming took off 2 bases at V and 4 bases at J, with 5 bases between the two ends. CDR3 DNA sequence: TGTGCCAGCAGTTACCACATCACTGAAGCTTTCTTT. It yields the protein CASSYHITEAFF.

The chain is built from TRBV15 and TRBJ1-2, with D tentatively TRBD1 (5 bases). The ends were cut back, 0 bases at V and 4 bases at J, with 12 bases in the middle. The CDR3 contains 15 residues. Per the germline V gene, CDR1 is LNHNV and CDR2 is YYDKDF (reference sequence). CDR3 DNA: TGTGCCACCAGCAGAGATATTACAGGCCTCTATGGCTACACCTTC. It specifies CATSRDITGLYGYTF.